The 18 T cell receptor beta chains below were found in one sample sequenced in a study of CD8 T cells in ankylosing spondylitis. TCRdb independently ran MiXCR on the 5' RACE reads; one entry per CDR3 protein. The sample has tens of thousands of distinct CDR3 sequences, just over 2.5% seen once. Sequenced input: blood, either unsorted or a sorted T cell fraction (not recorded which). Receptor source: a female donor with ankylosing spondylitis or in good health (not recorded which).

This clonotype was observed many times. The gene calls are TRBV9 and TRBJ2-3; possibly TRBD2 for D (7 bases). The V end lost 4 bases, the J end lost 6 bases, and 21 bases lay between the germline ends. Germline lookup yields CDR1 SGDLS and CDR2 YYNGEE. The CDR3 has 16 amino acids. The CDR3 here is CASSPDRRGGWDTQYF. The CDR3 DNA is TGTGCCAGCAGCCCCGACAGAAGGGGGGGGTGGGATACGCAGTATTTT.

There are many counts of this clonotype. CDR3 in amino acids: CASSAGQRNSPLHF. CDR3 DNA sequence: TGTGCCAGCAGCGCGGGACAGCGAAATTCACCCCTCCACTTT. This chain links TRBV9 with TRBJ1-6; TRBD1 matches 7 bases. The CDR3 extends over 14 amino acids. V trimming: 3 bases; J trimming: 7 bases; junction bases outside the gene matches: 4. The germline gives CDR1 SGDLS, CDR2 YYNGEE.

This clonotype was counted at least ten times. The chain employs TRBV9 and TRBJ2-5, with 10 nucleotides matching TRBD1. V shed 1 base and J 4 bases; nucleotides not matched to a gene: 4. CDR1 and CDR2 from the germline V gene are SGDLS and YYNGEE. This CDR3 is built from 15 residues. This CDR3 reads CASSVRTGGSETQYF. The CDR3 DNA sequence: TGTGCCAGCAGCGTAAGGACAGGGGGGTCAGAGACCCAGTACTTC.

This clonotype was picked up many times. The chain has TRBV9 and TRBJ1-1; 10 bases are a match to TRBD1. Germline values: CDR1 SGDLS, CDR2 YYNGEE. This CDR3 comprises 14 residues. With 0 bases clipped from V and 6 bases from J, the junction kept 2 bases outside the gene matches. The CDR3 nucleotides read TGTGCCAGCAGCGTAGGGACAGGGGGAGCTGAAGCTTTCTTT. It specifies CASSVGTGGAEAFF.

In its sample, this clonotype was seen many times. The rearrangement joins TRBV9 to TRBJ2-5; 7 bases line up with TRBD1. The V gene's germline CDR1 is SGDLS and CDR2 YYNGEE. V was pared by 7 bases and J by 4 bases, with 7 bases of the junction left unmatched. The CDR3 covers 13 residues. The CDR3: CASGKQGTETQYF. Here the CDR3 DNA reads TGTGCCAGCGGAAAACAGGGGACAGAGACCCAGTACTTC.

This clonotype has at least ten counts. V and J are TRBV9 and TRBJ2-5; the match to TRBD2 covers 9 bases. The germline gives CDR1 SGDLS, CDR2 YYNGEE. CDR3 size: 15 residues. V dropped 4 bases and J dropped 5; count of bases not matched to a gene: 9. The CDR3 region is CASSKAGGLGETQYF. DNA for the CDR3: TGTGCCAGCAGCAAAGCGGGGGGCTTGGGGGAGACCCAGTACTTC.

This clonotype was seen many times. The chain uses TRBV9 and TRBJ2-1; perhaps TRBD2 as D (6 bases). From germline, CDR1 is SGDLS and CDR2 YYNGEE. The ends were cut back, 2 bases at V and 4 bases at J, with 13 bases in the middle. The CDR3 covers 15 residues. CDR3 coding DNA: TGTGCCAGCAGCGTTAGCGGTGATGGGTACAATGAGCAGTTCTTC. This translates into CASSVSGDGYNEQFF. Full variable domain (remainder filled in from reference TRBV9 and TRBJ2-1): DSGVTQTPKHLITATGQRVTLRCSPRSGDLSVYWYQQSLDQGLQFLIQYYNGEERAKGNILERFSAQQFPDLHSELNLSSLELGDSALYFCASSVSGDGYNEQFFGPGTRLTVL.

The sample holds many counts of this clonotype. The CDR3 region has the DNA TGTGCCAGCAGCGTAGTCCCCGGGGCTAGCGGGGGATCCTACAATGAGCAGTTCTTC. It translates to CASSVVPGASGGSYNEQFF. The rearrangement joins TRBV9 to TRBJ2-1; 10 bases align to TRBD2. The CDR3 consists of 19 residues. V gave up 0 bases and J gave up 1 base; unmatched junction bases: 10. In germline, CDR1 is SGDLS, CDR2 YYNGEE. Using reference TRBV9 and TRBJ2-1 for the parts outside the CDR3, the full variable domain is DSGVTQTPKHLITATGQRVTLRCSPRSGDLSVYWYQQSLDQGLQFLIQYYNGEERAKGNILERFSAQQFPDLHSELNLSSLELGDSALYFCASSVVPGASGGSYNEQFFGPGTRLTVL.

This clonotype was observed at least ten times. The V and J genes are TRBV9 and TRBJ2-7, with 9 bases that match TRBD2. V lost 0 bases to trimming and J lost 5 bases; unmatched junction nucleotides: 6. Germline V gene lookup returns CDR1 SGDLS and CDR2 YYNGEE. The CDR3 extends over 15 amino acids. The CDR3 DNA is TGTGCCAGCAGCGTAGTAGGTAGCGGGAGTAACGAGCAGTACTTC. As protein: CASSVVGSGSNEQYF.

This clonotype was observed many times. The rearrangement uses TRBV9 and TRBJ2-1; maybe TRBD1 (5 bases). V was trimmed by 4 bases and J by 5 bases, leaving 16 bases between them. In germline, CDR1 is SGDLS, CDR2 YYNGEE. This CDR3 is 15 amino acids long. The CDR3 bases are TGTGCCAGCAGCTTCAGTCCAGGGTACAACAATGAGCAGTTCTTC. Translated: CASSFSPGYNNEQFF. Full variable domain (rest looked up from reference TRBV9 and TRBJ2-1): DSGVTQTPKHLITATGQRVTLRCSPRSGDLSVYWYQQSLDQGLQFLIQYYNGEERAKGNILERFSAQQFPDLHSELNLSSLELGDSALYFCASSFSPGYNNEQFFGPGTRLTVL.

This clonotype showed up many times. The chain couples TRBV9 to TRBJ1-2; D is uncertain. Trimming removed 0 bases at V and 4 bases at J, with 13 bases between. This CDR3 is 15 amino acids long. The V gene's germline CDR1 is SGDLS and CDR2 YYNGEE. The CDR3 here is CASSVAGQALYGYTF. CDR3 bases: TGTGCCAGCAGCGTAGCGGGCCAGGCCCTCTATGGCTACACCTTC.

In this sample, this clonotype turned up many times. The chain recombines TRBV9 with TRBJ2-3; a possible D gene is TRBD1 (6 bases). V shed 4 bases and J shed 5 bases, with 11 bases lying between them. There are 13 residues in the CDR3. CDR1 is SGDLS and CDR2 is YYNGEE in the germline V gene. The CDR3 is CASSLDRIDTQYF. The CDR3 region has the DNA TGTGCCAGCAGCCTGGACAGAATAGATACGCAGTATTTT.

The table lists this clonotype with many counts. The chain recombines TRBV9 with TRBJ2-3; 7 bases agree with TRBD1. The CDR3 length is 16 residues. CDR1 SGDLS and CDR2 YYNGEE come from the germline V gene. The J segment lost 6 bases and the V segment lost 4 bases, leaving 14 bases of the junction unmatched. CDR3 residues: CASSPRERGRWDTQYF. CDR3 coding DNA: TGTGCCAGCAGCCCTCGGGAAAGGGGGCGGTGGGATACGCAGTATTTT.

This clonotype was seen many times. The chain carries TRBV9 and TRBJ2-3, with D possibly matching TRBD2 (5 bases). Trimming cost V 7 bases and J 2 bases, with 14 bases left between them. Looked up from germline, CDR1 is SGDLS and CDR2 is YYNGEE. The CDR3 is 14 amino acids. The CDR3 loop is CASSERASTDTQYF. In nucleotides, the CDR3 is TGTGCCAGCTCCGAGAGGGCGTCCACAGATACGCAGTATTTT.

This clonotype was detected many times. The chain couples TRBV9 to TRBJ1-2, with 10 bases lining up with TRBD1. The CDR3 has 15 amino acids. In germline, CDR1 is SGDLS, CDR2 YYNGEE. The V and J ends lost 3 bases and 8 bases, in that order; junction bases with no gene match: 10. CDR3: CASSAGPGQGEGYTF. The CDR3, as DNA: TGTGCCAGCAGCGCTGGACCCGGACAGGGGGAAGGCTACACCTTC.

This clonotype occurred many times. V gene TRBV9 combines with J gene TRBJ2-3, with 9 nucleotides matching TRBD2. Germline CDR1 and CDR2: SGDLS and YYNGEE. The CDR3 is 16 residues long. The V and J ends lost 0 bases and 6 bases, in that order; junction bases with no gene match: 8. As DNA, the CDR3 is TGTGCCAGCAGCGTAGTGACTAGCGGTGGTGTCGATACGCAGTATTTT. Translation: CASSVVTSGGVDTQYF.

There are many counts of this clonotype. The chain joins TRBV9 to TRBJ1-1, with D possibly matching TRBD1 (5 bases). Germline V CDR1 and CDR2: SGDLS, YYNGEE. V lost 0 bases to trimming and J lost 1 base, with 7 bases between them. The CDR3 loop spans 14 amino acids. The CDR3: CASSVVDTNTEAFF. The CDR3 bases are TGTGCCAGCAGCGTAGTGGACACGAACACTGAAGCTTTCTTT.

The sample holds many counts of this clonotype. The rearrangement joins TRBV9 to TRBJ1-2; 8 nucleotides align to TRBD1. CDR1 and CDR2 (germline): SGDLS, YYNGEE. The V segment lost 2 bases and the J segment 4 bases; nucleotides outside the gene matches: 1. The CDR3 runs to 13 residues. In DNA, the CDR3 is TGTGCCAGCAGCGTTCAGGGGGCCTATGGCTACACCTTC. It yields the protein CASSVQGAYGYTF.